This TCR beta chain was captured in a study of blood T cell repertoires in COVID-19. Study overall: Material from acute and convalescent COVID-19 was sourced from the United States, Italy and Spain.

Under the authors' procedure: Reference gene primer amplification in the assay estimated nucleated cell counts. The assay was immunoSEQ multiplex PCR, and TCRdb's table has in-frame clones only and misses some. V and J calls plus clone size are reproduced from that table; the DNA served to infer D and trimming. Of about 87,000 clones listed, around 87% were seen once; the top ten hold more than 4%. The CDR3 covers 17 residues. Sequencing input: peripheral blood. J is TRBJ2-1 and V is TRBV21-1; the D call of TRBD1 is as the table states it, not checked on the DNA. TRBV21-1 is recorded as a pseudogene. The TCR sequence derives from a man aged 35-49 years with acute or convalescent COVID-19. The DNA of the CDR3 is TGTGCCAGCAGCAGTCCCGGGACAGGGTTCTCCTACAATGAGCAGTTCTTC. Encoded protein: CASSSPGTGFSYNEQFF.